The TCR beta chain described here comes from a study of post-analysis software for immune sequencing data. Points from the study as a whole: TRBV segments more frequent in patients than in controls numbered five and included TRBV5-6, TRBV5-1 and TRBV20-1. Among multiple sclerosis patients, normalized Chao1 diversity was significantly below that of controls.

TCR beta cDNA libraries included unique molecular identifiers. TCRdb re-called the PCR reads through MiXCR, storing one row per CDR3 protein. Of roughly 540,000 distinct CDR3 sequences listed, 30% to 40% were seen once; the top ten hold 5% to 6%. CDR3 size: 14 residues. V dropped 5 bases and J dropped 7; count of bases not matched to a gene: 4. Concerning this clonotype: Its antigen is currently unknown.

The V gene is TRBV12-3 or TRBV12-4, the J gene TRBJ1-4; 10 nucleotides align to TRBD1. The TCR sequence derives from a girl aged 2-17 years with multiple sclerosis. The sample taken for sequencing was blood. The CDR3 is CASSRTGGSEKLFF. CDR3 nucleotides: TGTGCCAGCAGTCGGACAGGGGGAAGTGAAAAACTGTTTTTT.